Listed below are T cell receptor beta chains from one sample, sequenced in a study of blood T cell repertoires in COVID-19. Assay used: immunoSEQ multiplex PCR; TCRdb lists only in-frame clones, some missing. The sample records approximately 98,000 clones, 71% being singletons. The specimen was peripheral blood. The origin of the receptors is a woman between 40 and 50 years old with acute or convalescent COVID-19. Each CDR3 is given with its conserved first and last residue. The order of the fields is D gene, clone size, V gene, J gene, CDR3 DNA, CDR3 protein. The D gene is left open where the match is weak. The size entry is marked missing in some rows and otherwise reads once, few, many or a size class.

NA	NA	TRBV2	TRBJ1-1	TGTGCCAGCAAAGCCGTGAACACTGAAGCTTTCTTT	CASKAVNTEAFF
NA	NA	TRBV4-3	TRBJ2-7	TGCGCCAGCAGCCAATCCCAGGGTCCTTACGAGCAGTACTTC	CASSQSQGPYEQYF
TRBD1	NA	TRBV7-3	TRBJ2-7	TGTGCCAGCAGCCGGGACAGGGGAGGCGAGCAGTACTTC	CASSRDRGGEQYF
NA	NA	TRBV6-6	TRBJ2-7	TGTGCCAGCAGTTACGAGGTTTCCTACGAGCAGTACTTC	CASSYEVSYEQYF
TRBD1	NA	TRBV5-4	TRBJ1-6	TGTGCCAGCAGCATTGGACAGGGCGTCAATAATTCACCCCTCCACTTT	CASSIGQGVNNSPLHF
NA	NA	TRBV4-3	TRBJ1-2	TGCGCCAGCAGCCCGCAGAGGTGGGTTCCCTATGGCTACACCTTC	CASSPQRWVPYGYTF
TRBD2	once	TRBV7-2	TRBJ2-4	TGTGCCAGCAGCTTAGAGCGGGGGGGCTTGTTAAACATTCAGTACTTC	CASSLERGGLLNIQYF
TRBD1	NA	TRBV5-1	TRBJ2-7	TGCGCCAGCAGCACCATGACAGGGGGCCGGGAGCAGTACTTC	CASSTMTGGREQYF
TRBD2	once	TRBV5-6	TRBJ2-5	TGTGCCAGCAGCTCAAAGATTAGCGGGTCCAGGACCCAGTACTTC	CASSSKISGSRTQYF
NA	NA	TRBV30	TRBJ2-5	TGTGCCTGGAGTGCCCTGGGGCCCCAAGAGACCCAGTACTTC	CAWSALGPQETQYF
TRBD1	NA	TRBV5-1	TRBJ2-2	TGCGCCAGCAGCACGGGACAGCCCACCGGGGAGCTGTTTTTT	CASSTGQPTGELFF
NA	few	TRBV2	TRBJ1-6	TGTGCCAGCTACCGGACTCTCCGATCACCCCTCCACTTT	CASYRTLRSPLHF
NA	NA	TRBV3-1/TRBV3-2	TRBJ2-1	TGTGCCAGCAGGGCCGGTAGTTATGGCGGCCCGAATTATAATGAGCAGTTCTTC	CASRAGSYGGPNYNEQFF
NA	NA	TRBV28	TRBJ1-6	TGTGCCAGCATGGGACAACAAAATTCACCCCTCCACTTT	CASMGQQNSPLHF
NA	NA	TRBV2	TRBJ2-3	TGTGCCAGCAGTGAACCAGGGAGGCCAGATACGCAGTATTTT	CASSEPGRPDTQYF
NA	NA	TRBV20-1	TRBJ2-7	TGCAGTGCAGGGGGGGGCTACGAGCAGTACTTC	CSAGGGYEQYF
NA	NA	TRBV6-6	TRBJ1-5	TGTGCCAGCAGTAACGGGGTTTTTGGTCAGCCCCAGCATTTT	CASSNGVFGQPQHF
TRBD1	NA	TRBV19	TRBJ2-1	TGTGCCAGTAGGGGACAGGGACCCTACAATGAGCAGTTCTTC	CASRGQGPYNEQFF
TRBD1	NA	TRBV7-3	TRBJ1-1	TGTGCCAGCAGCAAGGGGGCCGGAGGCAACACTGAAGCTTTCTTT	CASSKGAGGNTEAFF
TRBD1	once	TRBV27	TRBJ1-1	TGTGCCAGCAGTTTAGGGAGGGCAGGGGGCGGGAACACTGAAGCTTTCTTT	CASSLGRAGGGNTEAFF
TRBD1	NA	TRBV24-1	TRBJ2-7	TGTGCCACCAGTGAGCCCCGGACAGGGACGGGAGAGCAGTACTTC	CATSEPRTGTGEQYF
TRBD2	NA	TRBV11-2	TRBJ2-7	TGTGCCAGCCGGGGGGGTTTCTACGAGCAGTACTTC	CASRGGFYEQYF
NA	few	TRBV12-3/TRBV12-4	TRBJ2-1	TGTGCCAGCAGTTCAAGCGTTGAGCAGTTCTTC	CASSSSVEQFF
NA	many	TRBV28	TRBJ2-2	TGTGCCAGCAGTTTAGGAAGGGGAACCGGGGAGCTGTTTTTT	CASSLGRGTGELFF